This T cell receptor beta chain came from a study of cytomegalovirus exposure and HLA in healthy donors. Comment on this clone: What it recognizes is unknown. This CDR3 is also generated by other DNA sequences in the sample.

Study-wide findings and caveats: Reportedly, fewer N-insertions than the 666-donor mean appeared in an Asian-associated ancestry cluster in a later analysis.

Deletions cut 2 bases from V and 6 bases from J, with 5 bases between. The CDR3 has 12 amino acids. Germline V gene lookup returns CDR1 LNHDA and CDR2 SQIVND (reference sequence). Researchers ran the PCR with 60 Vbeta and 13 Jbeta primers. The data were produced by immunoSEQ multiplex PCR, yet TCRdb's version contains in-frame clones alone and is incomplete. The table lists tens of thousands of clones, over 75% of them singletons. The TCR comes from a male donor in good health and CMV-seronegative. The material sequenced was PBMCs. The chain recombines TRBV19 with TRBJ1-5; D unresolved. CDR3 residues: CASSISGQPQHF. The CDR3 DNA sequence: TGTGCCAGTAGTATATCGGGTCAGCCCCAGCATTTT.